One sample yielded the 8 T cell receptor beta chains listed below, sequenced in a study of blood T cell repertoires in COVID-19. The data were produced by immunoSEQ multiplex PCR, yet TCRdb's version contains in-frame clones alone and is incomplete. The table shows 110,000 or so clones, with around 85% occurring only once. The material sequenced was peripheral blood. Receptor source: a human donor in a cohort sampled during active COVID-19.

This chain connects TRBV2 to TRBJ2-3; a weak D match, TRBD1 (5 bases). This CDR3 comprises 16 residues. Germline V CDR1 and CDR2: SNHLY, FYNNEI. V was shortened by 5 bases and J by 0 bases, with 15 bases between the two germline ends. The CDR3 reads CASSHRTPISTDTQYF. CDR3 bases: TGTGCCAGCAGTCATCGGACACCCATTAGCACAGATACGCAGTATTTT.

This clone was found once. The chain couples TRBV6-1 to TRBJ1-5; 9 bases align to TRBD1. The V gene's germline CDR1 is MNHNS and CDR2 SASEGT. J was trimmed by 0 bases and V by 2 bases; bases with no gene match: 8. This CDR3 is 18 amino acids long. CDR3 nucleotide sequence: TGTGCCAGCAGTGAAACTCGGGACAGGGTTTATAGCAATCAGCCCCAGCATTTT. Translating gives CASSETRDRVYSNQPQHF.

V usage is TRBV5-1 and J usage is TRBJ1-1; possibly TRBD1 for D (6 bases). The CDR3 length is 13 residues. Germline CDR1 SGHRS, CDR2 YFSETQ. V dropped 4 bases and J dropped 1 base, with 8 bases sitting between them. CDR3 amino acids: CASSRDTNTEAFF. The CDR3 nucleotides read TGCGCCAGCAGCAGGGACACGAACACTGAAGCTTTCTTT.

The V gene is TRBV18, the J gene TRBJ1-1; D not certain. The V gene's germline CDR1 is KGHSH and CDR2 LQKENI. There are 13 residues in the CDR3. Trimming took 4 bases from V and 1 from J, leaving 7 bases between them. The CDR3 sequence is CASSRGENTEAFF. In nucleotides, the CDR3 is TGTGCCAGCTCACGAGGAGAGAACACTGAAGCTTTCTTT.

This rearrangement joins TRBV23-1 to TRBJ2-3; 16 bases are shared with TRBD2. TRBV23-1 has ORF status, its function being uncertain. There are 21 residues in the CDR3. The V and J ends lost 8 bases and 4 bases, in that order; junction bases with no gene match: 21. CDR3 sequence: CASPPFPGLAGGPSPADTQYF. As DNA, the CDR3 is TGCGCCAGCCCCCCGTTCCCGGGACTAGCGGGGGGGCCCTCCCCCGCAGATACGCAGTATTTT.

The chain links TRBV24-1 to TRBJ2-7; 8 bases map to TRBD1. V dropped 3 bases and J dropped 1; count of bases not matched to a gene: 10. This CDR3 is built from 17 residues. CDR1 is KGHDR and CDR2 is SFDVKD in the germline V gene. The CDR3 protein is CATSDPRGQGYSYEQYF. The CDR3 region has the DNA TGTGCCACCAGTGATCCCCGCGGACAGGGTTATTCCTACGAGCAGTACTTC.

This chain joins TRBV7-8 and TRBJ2-1, with TRBD2 identical over 10 bases. The CDR3 consists of 16 residues. Germline CDR1 reads SGHVS; CDR2 reads FQNEAQ. Trimming cost V 5 bases and J 5 bases; bases outside gene matches: 9. Written as DNA, the CDR3 is TGTGCCAGCAGCCTGTACTCTAGCGGGGGAAACAATGAGCAGTTCTTC. Translating it yields CASSLYSSGGNNEQFF.

This clone was seen only once. V gene TRBV10-3 combines with J gene TRBJ2-7; 9 positions match TRBD2. Germline V gives CDR1 ENHRY, CDR2 SYGVKD. Trimming cost V 6 bases and J 5 bases; bases outside gene matches: 8. This CDR3 is 14 amino acids long. In DNA, the CDR3 is TGTGCCATCAGGGACACCGGCGGGAGGGACGAGCAGTACTTC. Its translation is CAIRDTGGRDEQYF.